The rows below give T cell receptor beta chains drawn from one sample of a study of blood T cell repertoires in COVID-19. The protocol was immunoSEQ multiplex PCR, while the TCRdb copy is restricted to in-frame clones and leaves out a portion. The table lists 210,000 or so clones, roughly 90% of them singletons. Source material: peripheral blood. Source of these receptors: a man aged 35 to 55 with active or convalescent COVID-19. The CDR3 runs from the conserved cysteine through the conserved F or W. A D gene is named only where the DNA matches it firmly. Only some rows state a clone size, as once, few, many or a class for expanded clones.

CDR3 DNA: TGTGCCATCTCGGACAGGGATCAGCCCCAGCATTTT
CDR3 protein: CAISDRDQPQHF
D gene: TRBD1
V gene: TRBV10-3
clone size: -
J gene: TRBJ1-5

CDR3 DNA: TGTGCCAGCACGGGAGGGGCAGGACAGCCCCAGCATTTT
CDR3 protein: CASTGGAGQPQHF
D gene: -
V gene: TRBV28
clone size: -
J gene: TRBJ1-5

CDR3 DNA: TGTGCCACCAGCAACCCTTTTCGGGGGGACCAAGCTTTCTTT
CDR3 protein: CATSNPFRGDQAFF
D gene: -
V gene: TRBV15
clone size: -
J gene: TRBJ1-1

CDR3 DNA: TGTGCCAGCAACGCCGACAGTAGCAATCAGCCCCAGCATTTT
CDR3 protein: CASNADSSNQPQHF
D gene: -
V gene: TRBV6-5
clone size: -
J gene: TRBJ1-5

CDR3 DNA: TGTGCCATCAAGGGGGGGTCGGGCAATCAGCCCCAGCATTTT
CDR3 protein: CAIKGGSGNQPQHF
D gene: -
V gene: TRBV10-3
clone size: once
J gene: TRBJ1-5

CDR3 DNA: TGTGCCAGCAGTCCAGGCGGGACCACTATGAACACTGAAGCTTTCTTT
CDR3 protein: CASSPGGTTMNTEAFF
D gene: -
V gene: TRBV28
clone size: -
J gene: TRBJ1-1

CDR3 DNA: TGTGCCAGCAGCCTACAACAGGGGTACGAGCAGTACTTC
CDR3 protein: CASSLQQGYEQYF
D gene: TRBD1
V gene: TRBV11-2
clone size: once
J gene: TRBJ2-7

CDR3 DNA: TGTGCCAGCAGTTTATCCCAAGCGGGAGGCACAGATACGCAGTATTTT
CDR3 protein: CASSLSQAGGTDTQYF
D gene: TRBD2
V gene: TRBV27
clone size: few
J gene: TRBJ2-3

CDR3 DNA: TGTGCCAGCAGCCGTCCCCACCAGCGACGCTCCTACGAGCAGTACTTC
CDR3 protein: CASSRPHQRRSYEQYF
D gene: -
V gene: TRBV28
clone size: few
J gene: TRBJ2-7

CDR3 DNA: TGTGCCAGCTCACCAGTCACGGACTACAGGGAGACCCAGTACTTC
CDR3 protein: CASSPVTDYRETQYF
D gene: -
V gene: TRBV18
clone size: -
J gene: TRBJ2-5

CDR3 DNA: TGTGCCAGCAGCTTGGGGACAGGGACCTTTGGCTATGGCTACACCTTC
CDR3 protein: CASSLGTGTFGYGYTF
D gene: TRBD1
V gene: TRBV5-6
clone size: -
J gene: TRBJ1-2

CDR3 DNA: TGTGCCACCCAGCAGGGCGGACTAGGGATGGATGAGCAGTTCTTC
CDR3 protein: CATQQGGLGMDEQFF
D gene: TRBD2
V gene: TRBV24-1
clone size: -
J gene: TRBJ2-1

CDR3 DNA: TGTGCCAGCAGGGGGGCTAATCAGCCCCAGCATTTT
CDR3 protein: CASRGANQPQHF
D gene: -
V gene: TRBV6-6
clone size: -
J gene: TRBJ1-5

CDR3 DNA: TGTGCCAGCAGCATACAGGGGAGCTCCTACGAGCAGTACTTC
CDR3 protein: CASSIQGSSYEQYF
D gene: TRBD1
V gene: TRBV7-3
clone size: -
J gene: TRBJ2-7

CDR3 DNA: TGTGCCAGCAGCCCAGGGCCCCGAAACTATGGCTACACCTTC
CDR3 protein: CASSPGPRNYGYTF
D gene: -
V gene: TRBV28
clone size: once
J gene: TRBJ1-2

CDR3 DNA: TGTGCCAGCAGCCATGGGACTACCTATGGCTACACCTTC
CDR3 protein: CASSHGTTYGYTF
D gene: -
V gene: TRBV28
clone size: once
J gene: TRBJ1-2

CDR3 DNA: TGTGCCAGCAGTTTGACAGGAGCGAAGGGCTACACCTTC
CDR3 protein: CASSLTGAKGYTF
D gene: -
V gene: TRBV2
clone size: few
J gene: TRBJ1-2

CDR3 DNA: TGTGCCAGAATTACACGAGGGATAGGGCAAGAAAACACCATATATTTT
CDR3 protein: CARITRGIGQENTIYF
D gene: -
V gene: TRBV21-1
clone size: few
J gene: TRBJ1-3

CDR3 DNA: TGTGCCAGCAGCTTGGAGCCTAGCGGGGGGGCCGAGTACTTC
CDR3 protein: CASSLEPSGGAEYF
D gene: TRBD2
V gene: TRBV5-6
clone size: -
J gene: TRBJ2-7

CDR3 DNA: TGTGCCAGCAGCTTAGATATCAGAGGCGAGCAGTACTTC
CDR3 protein: CASSLDIRGEQYF
D gene: -
V gene: TRBV11-2
clone size: once
J gene: TRBJ2-7

CDR3 DNA: TGTGCCAGCAGTTTAGCGGGGGGGACCGCGGGGCAGTACTTC
CDR3 protein: CASSLAGGTAGQYF
D gene: TRBD2
V gene: TRBV27
clone size: -
J gene: TRBJ2-7

CDR3 DNA: TGTGCCAGCAGCTTAGGTCTCTGGCAGGGGAGGGCAGATACGCAGTATTTT
CDR3 protein: CASSLGLWQGRADTQYF
D gene: -
V gene: TRBV11-2
clone size: few
J gene: TRBJ2-3

CDR3 DNA: TGCGCCAGCAGCTTCGGTTTGAACACTGAAGCTTTCTTT
CDR3 protein: CASSFGLNTEAFF
D gene: -
V gene: TRBV5-1
clone size: once
J gene: TRBJ1-1

CDR3 DNA: TGTGCCAGCTCAAACGGAGGGACAGATACGCAGTATTTT
CDR3 protein: CASSNGGTDTQYF
D gene: -
V gene: TRBV18
clone size: -
J gene: TRBJ2-3

CDR3 DNA: TGTGCCTGGAGTGTATATGGGCAGGTTCCTAACTATGGCTACACCTTC
CDR3 protein: CAWSVYGQVPNYGYTF
D gene: -
V gene: TRBV30
clone size: -
J gene: TRBJ1-2

CDR3 DNA: TGTGCCAGCAGCCAACACATCTGGGGGGACAGCCGTTCCTACGAGCAGTACTTC
CDR3 protein: CASSQHIWGDSRSYEQYF
D gene: -
V gene: TRBV11-2
clone size: -
J gene: TRBJ2-7

CDR3 DNA: TGTGCCAGCAGCGATGCCGGGACTCGACAAGAGACCCAGTACTTC
CDR3 protein: CASSDAGTRQETQYF
D gene: -
V gene: TRBV28
clone size: -
J gene: TRBJ2-5

CDR3 DNA: TGTGCCAGCAGGAGTAGCACAGGGGGGTACTATGGCTACACCTTC
CDR3 protein: CASRSSTGGYYGYTF
D gene: TRBD1
V gene: TRBV28
clone size: -
J gene: TRBJ1-2

CDR3 DNA: TGTGCCATCAGTGGTGGCAGTAACTATGGCTACACCTTC
CDR3 protein: CAISGGSNYGYTF
D gene: -
V gene: TRBV10-3
clone size: -
J gene: TRBJ1-2

CDR3 DNA: TGTGCCAGCAGCTTAGGCCAGGACAGGGGGCCTGATGAGCAGTTCTTC
CDR3 protein: CASSLGQDRGPDEQFF
D gene: TRBD1
V gene: TRBV13
clone size: -
J gene: TRBJ2-1

CDR3 DNA: TGTGCCAGCAGTTTATACAGGGCGAACACTGAAGCTTTCTTT
CDR3 protein: CASSLYRANTEAFF
D gene: -
V gene: TRBV27
clone size: once
J gene: TRBJ1-1

CDR3 DNA: TGCGCCAGCCGGCGAAGCGGGACGAATTACGAGCAGTACTTC
CDR3 protein: CASRRSGTNYEQYF
D gene: TRBD2
V gene: TRBV5-1
clone size: -
J gene: TRBJ2-7

CDR3 DNA: TGTGCCAGCAGCCAAGTAACAGGGAACTATGGCTACACCTTC
CDR3 protein: CASSQVTGNYGYTF
D gene: -
V gene: TRBV3-1/TRBV3-2
clone size: -
J gene: TRBJ1-2

CDR3 DNA: TGTGCCTGGAGTGAACAGGGAGGCAATCAGCCCCAGCATTTT
CDR3 protein: CAWSEQGGNQPQHF
D gene: -
V gene: TRBV30
clone size: -
J gene: TRBJ1-5

CDR3 DNA: TGTGCCAGCTCTCAGGGAGGCGAGCAGTTCTTC
CDR3 protein: CASSQGGEQFF
D gene: -
V gene: TRBV6-5
clone size: -
J gene: TRBJ2-1

CDR3 DNA: TGTGCCAGCAGTCGGACTAGCGGGTCCATCGGGGAGCTGTTTTTT
CDR3 protein: CASSRTSGSIGELFF
D gene: TRBD2
V gene: TRBV7-9
clone size: -
J gene: TRBJ2-2

CDR3 DNA: TGTGCCAGCAGTTCCCCACGTTCAGCCACCTTGATCGGTAGGGGTGAGCAGTTCTTC
CDR3 protein: CASSSPRSATLIGRGEQFF
D gene: -
V gene: TRBV28
clone size: once
J gene: TRBJ2-1

CDR3 DNA: TGTGCCACCGGACAGGGGGCGAACGGCTACACCTTC
CDR3 protein: CATGQGANGYTF
D gene: TRBD1
V gene: TRBV19
clone size: -
J gene: TRBJ1-2

CDR3 DNA: TGTGCCAGCAGCTTAAATCCAGGGGGGAATACGCAGTATTTT
CDR3 protein: CASSLNPGGNTQYF
D gene: -
V gene: TRBV7-3
clone size: -
J gene: TRBJ2-3

CDR3 DNA: TGTGCCAGCAGTTACGGTACCCCAGGGGGACATGGCTACACCTTC
CDR3 protein: CASSYGTPGGHGYTF
D gene: TRBD1
V gene: TRBV6-5
clone size: -
J gene: TRBJ1-2

CDR3 DNA: TGTGCCAGCAGGGGGGTTGGGGGGAAGATCTATGGCTACACCTTC
CDR3 protein: CASRGVGGKIYGYTF
D gene: -
V gene: TRBV27
clone size: -
J gene: TRBJ1-2

CDR3 DNA: TGTGCCAGCAGTGGACAGGGGAGTTTAGGAGCTTTCTTT
CDR3 protein: CASSGQGSLGAFF
D gene: TRBD1
V gene: TRBV11-2
clone size: -
J gene: TRBJ1-1

CDR3 DNA: TGCGCCAGCAGCATCGGGGGGGAAACTGAAGCTTTCTTT
CDR3 protein: CASSIGGETEAFF
D gene: -
V gene: TRBV5-1
clone size: once
J gene: TRBJ1-1

CDR3 DNA: TGTGCCAGCAGCTTTAGCGGGGGGGCCTACGAGCAGTACTTC
CDR3 protein: CASSFSGGAYEQYF
D gene: TRBD2
V gene: TRBV7-8
clone size: once
J gene: TRBJ2-7

CDR3 DNA: TGCGCCAGCAGCTTTCCTGACGGAGATAGCAATCAGCCCCAGCATTTT
CDR3 protein: CASSFPDGDSNQPQHF
D gene: -
V gene: TRBV5-1
clone size: -
J gene: TRBJ1-5

CDR3 DNA: TGTGCCAGCAGCCCCGGGACAGGGGATTTCGAACGAAACTATGGCTACACCTTC
CDR3 protein: CASSPGTGDFERNYGYTF
D gene: TRBD1
V gene: TRBV7-9
clone size: -
J gene: TRBJ1-2

CDR3 DNA: TGTGCCAGCAGCCTGGCGGCGGCTTCGTTAGGCTACACCTTC
CDR3 protein: CASSLAAASLGYTF
D gene: -
V gene: TRBV27
clone size: -
J gene: TRBJ1-2

CDR3 DNA: TGTGCCAGCAGCTTGGCCGTGAGGGCCGGGCAGTTCTTC
CDR3 protein: CASSLAVRAGQFF
D gene: -
V gene: TRBV5-8
clone size: -
J gene: TRBJ2-1

CDR3 DNA: TGTGCCAGCAGCCTACCGGACAGGGACTCTGGAAACACCATATATTTT
CDR3 protein: CASSLPDRDSGNTIYF
D gene: TRBD1
V gene: TRBV5-4
clone size: -
J gene: TRBJ1-3

CDR3 DNA: TGTGCCAGCACCCTATCCCAGAACACTGAAGCTTTCTTT
CDR3 protein: CASTLSQNTEAFF
D gene: -
V gene: TRBV6-6
clone size: -
J gene: TRBJ1-1

CDR3 DNA: TGTGCCAGGACAGGCCGGGACCAAGAGACCCAGTACTTC
CDR3 protein: CARTGRDQETQYF
D gene: -
V gene: TRBV2
clone size: -
J gene: TRBJ2-5

CDR3 DNA: TGTGCCAGCAGTTACGACAGGACAAGGGGCTACACCTTC
CDR3 protein: CASSYDRTRGYTF
D gene: -
V gene: TRBV6-5
clone size: -
J gene: TRBJ1-2

CDR3 DNA: TGTGCCAGCAGCCCGAGAAGATCGGATGAGCAGTTCTTC
CDR3 protein: CASSPRRSDEQFF
D gene: -
V gene: TRBV14
clone size: -
J gene: TRBJ2-1

CDR3 DNA: TGCGCCAGCAATAGCGGGAGGGCGCTGTACGAGCAGTACTTC
CDR3 protein: CASNSGRALYEQYF
D gene: TRBD2
V gene: TRBV5-1
clone size: -
J gene: TRBJ2-7

CDR3 DNA: TGTGCCAGCAGCTTTACTAGCGGGGAATACAATGAGCAGTTCTTC
CDR3 protein: CASSFTSGEYNEQFF
D gene: TRBD2
V gene: TRBV5-6
clone size: -
J gene: TRBJ2-1